These 19 T cell receptor beta chains originate from one sample sequenced in a study of neurological immune-mediated disorders. TCRdb reanalysed the 5' RACE reads using MiXCR and keeps one entry per CDR3 protein. The data show some 48,000 distinct CDR3 sequences, 4.5% to 7% seen once. The material sequenced was CD4+ T cells from blood. The receptors originated from a woman between 18 and 29 years old with multiple sclerosis.

The chain joins TRBV6-5 to TRBJ2-3, with unresolved D. From germline, CDR1 is MNHEY and CDR2 SVGAGI. The CDR3 totals 16 residues. V was pared by 4 bases and J by 1 base, with 15 bases between. CDR3 sequence reads: CASSSLYGLGTDTQYF. The DNA of the CDR3 is TGTGCCAGCAGTTCCCTTTATGGCCTGGGCACAGATACGCAGTATTTT.

This clonotype was found many times. The rearrangement links TRBV24-1 to TRBJ1-2, with 9 positions matching TRBD1. Per the germline V gene, CDR1 is KGHDR and CDR2 is SFDVKD. This CDR3 has 15 amino acids. V trimming: 5 bases; J trimming: 6 bases; junction bases outside the gene matches: 9. In nucleotides, the CDR3 is TGTGCCACCAGTGGCCGGGACAGGGAGGTCCATGGCTACACCTTC. This encodes CATSGRDREVHGYTF.

There are many counts of this clonotype. The chain links TRBV24-1 to TRBJ1-1; D gene ambiguous. CDR1 is KGHDR, CDR2 SFDVKD, per germline. The ends were cut back, 3 bases at V and 1 base at J, with 2 bases in the middle. This CDR3 contains 12 residues. The CDR3 DNA follows: TGTGCCACCAGTGATCAGAACACTGAAGCTTTCTTT. It specifies CATSDQNTEAFF.

This clonotype was observed at least ten times. The chain is built from TRBV5-1 and TRBJ2-5, with 7 bases that match TRBD2. CDR1 SGHRS and CDR2 YFSETQ come from the germline V gene. The CDR3 runs 14 residues. V trimming: 3 bases; J trimming: 3 bases; junction bases outside the gene matches: 5. The CDR3 DNA follows: TGCGCCAGCAGCTGGGGACTACCGAAAGAGACCCAGTACTTC. Translation: CASSWGLPKETQYF.

The chain is built from TRBV6-5 and TRBJ2-5; 9 nucleotides agree with TRBD1. J gave up 5 bases and V 3 bases, and 4 bases lay outside the gene matches. From germline, CDR1 is MNHEY and CDR2 SVGAGI. The CDR3 is 14 amino acids. CDR3 sequence reads: CASSYPGQGETQYF. In DNA form, the CDR3 reads TGTGCCAGCAGTTATCCGGGACAGGGCGAGACCCAGTACTTC.

Ten or more counts support this clonotype. The CDR3 reads CSARSQGASSRYYYGYTF. The CDR3 coding sequence is TGCAGTGCCAGGAGTCAGGGGGCATCATCCCGATACTACTATGGCTACACCTTC. The V call is TRBV20-1, the J call TRBJ1-2, with TRBD1 matching over 8 bases. Looked up from germline, CDR1 is DFQATT and CDR2 is SNEGSKA (reference sequence). This CDR3 is 18 amino acids long. V lost 6 bases, J lost 3 bases, and 21 bases stayed unmatched.

The chain couples TRBV30 to TRBJ2-3; 7 bases align to TRBD2. Germline V CDR1 and CDR2: GTSNPN, SVGIG (reference sequence). J was trimmed by 4 bases and V by 2 bases; bases with no gene match: 9. The CDR3 contains 15 residues. CDR3 nucleotide sequence: TGTGCCTGGAGTATGCGGGGGAGGGTTTCAGATACGCAGTATTTT. Translation gives CAWSMRGRVSDTQYF.

The table lists this clonotype with many counts. This chain connects TRBV7-2 to TRBJ1-5; 8 nucleotides match TRBD1. The CDR3 consists of 19 residues. CDR1 SGHTA and CDR2 FQGNSA come from the germline V gene. J was trimmed by 9 bases and V by 5 bases; bases with no gene match: 24. The CDR3 loop is CASSPGQGGFSGLLRPQHF. CDR3 DNA: TGTGCCAGCAGCCCCGGACAGGGTGGTTTTTCGGGACTACTCCGGCCCCAGCATTTT. Based on the CDR3 plus reference TRBV7-2 and TRBJ1-5, the full variable domain is GAGVSQSPSNKVTEKGKDVELRCDPISGHTALYWYRQSLGQGLEFLIYFQGNSAPDKSGLPSDRFSAERTGGSVSTLTIQRTQQEDSAVYLCASSPGQGGFSGLLRPQHFGDGTRLSIL.

This clonotype was seen many times. V usage is TRBV6-2 or TRBV6-3 and J usage is TRBJ2-3; possibly TRBD1 or TRBD2 for D (6 bases each). The CDR3 covers 16 residues. CDR1 and CDR2 from the germline V gene are MNHEY and SVGEGT. V was pared by 5 bases and J by 6 bases, with 21 bases between. The CDR3 DNA is TGTGCCAGCAGTAACAAGGGGGGAGGAACCCTGGATACGCAGTATTTT. Its translation: CASSNKGGGTLDTQYF.

This clonotype has at least ten counts. The V and J genes are TRBV12-3 or TRBV12-4 and TRBJ1-2, with a weak D call TRBD1 (6 bases). This CDR3 is 15 amino acids long. V gave up 6 bases and J gave up 4 bases, with 18 bases separating them. The CDR3 protein is CASRTTGRSIYGYTF. DNA for the CDR3: TGTGCCAGCAGGACTACAGGGCGTAGTATCTATGGCTACACCTTC.

This sequence joins TRBV7-9 and TRBJ2-2, with no clear D. CDR3 length: 13 residues. V lost 5 bases and J 5 bases, leaving 9 bases between the germline ends. CDR1 is SEHNR, CDR2 FQNEAQ, per germline (reference sequence). The CDR3 spells CASSPGLTGELFF. The CDR3 DNA reads as TGTGCCAGCAGCCCCGGGTTGACCGGGGAGCTGTTTTTT.

Ten or more counts support this clonotype. This chain connects TRBV7-8 to TRBJ2-6, with a weak D call TRBD2 (5 bases). The germline V and J ends were trimmed by 6 bases and 1 base, with 10 bases remaining between them. The V gene's germline CDR1 is SGHVS and CDR2 FQNEAQ. The CDR3 runs to 15 residues. The CDR3 sequence is CASSSTGSGANVLTF. CDR3 nucleotides: TGTGCCAGCAGTTCAACGGGGTCTGGGGCCAACGTCCTGACTTTC.

In its sample, this clonotype was seen many times. The chain uses TRBV7-3 and TRBJ2-1, with D perhaps given as TRBD1 or TRBD2 (5 bases each). V shed 4 bases and J shed 5 bases, with 9 bases lying between them. The CDR3 runs to 13 residues. Germline values: CDR1 SGHTA, CDR2 FQGTGA. CDR3 in DNA: TGTGCCAGCAGCTGGGACGAAAACAATGAGCAGTTCTTC. It codes for CASSWDENNEQFF.

This clonotype showed up many times. V is TRBV6-6 and J is TRBJ2-3, with D perhaps TRBD2 (6 bases). V lost 0 bases and J 5 bases, leaving 9 bases between the germline ends. Germline lookup yields CDR1 MNHNY and CDR2 SVGAGI (reference sequence). The CDR3 has 14 residues. The chain's CDR3 is CASSYSEGRDTQYF. The DNA of the CDR3 is TGTGCCAGCAGTTACTCGGAGGGAAGAGATACGCAGTATTTT.

The chain links TRBV2 to TRBJ1-5, with D possibly matching TRBD1 (6 bases). The germline V gene has CDR1 SNHLY and CDR2 FYNNEI. CDR3 length: 17 residues. V lost 4 bases, J lost 3 bases, and 19 bases lay in between. The CDR3 is CASSARVGGGTNQPQHF. The DNA of the CDR3 is TGTGCCAGCAGTGCTAGAGTAGGAGGGGGTACCAATCAGCCCCAGCATTTT.

The gene calls are TRBV5-1 and TRBJ1-1; 8 nucleotides align to TRBD1. The trim removed 2 bases at V and 7 bases at J, leaving 4 bases unmatched. Germline V lookup: CDR1 SGHRS, CDR2 YFSETQ. The CDR3 is 13 amino acids. Here the CDR3 DNA reads TGCGCCAGCAGCTTCAGACAGGGGAGTGAAGCTTTCTTT. Translation: CASSFRQGSEAFF.

This clonotype has at least ten counts. This chain links TRBV5-1 with TRBJ2-5, with 7 nucleotides matching TRBD1. Germline trimming cut 3 bases from V and 1 base from J; bases unmatched to any gene: 12. The length of the CDR3 is 17 residues. Germline assignment: CDR1 SGHRS and CDR2 YFSETQ. This CDR3 is CASSSVRDSIVQETQYF. CDR3 nucleotides: TGCGCCAGCAGCTCCGTTAGGGACAGCATAGTCCAAGAGACCCAGTACTTC.

V and J are TRBV11-3 and TRBJ2-2, with 11 positions matching TRBD2. Losses at the gene ends were 5 bases for V and 2 bases for J; bases not matched to a gene: 4. Germline V gene sequence: CDR1 SGHNT, CDR2 YENEEA. CDR3 length: 16 amino acids. CDR3 in amino acids: CASSPGTSGNTGELFF. For the CDR3, the DNA is TGTGCCAGCAGCCCCGGGACTAGCGGAAACACCGGGGAGCTGTTTTTT.

This clonotype came up many times. This sequence joins TRBV20-1 and TRBJ2-3; perhaps TRBD2 as D (8 bases). CDR1 is DFQATT, CDR2 SNEGSKA, per germline (reference sequence). V lost 5 bases to trimming and J lost 3 bases, with 21 bases between them. CDR3 length: 16 residues. CDR3 nucleotide sequence: TGCAGTGCTTCTCACAGGGGTGCGGGGGGTACAGATACGCAGTATTTT. This gives the protein CSASHRGAGGTDTQYF.